This TCR beta chain was documented in a study of PD-L1 blockade in urothelial cancer. About the research overall: Men with urothelial cancer arising in the bladder made up most of the 29 patients. Blood samples had a median of 141,255 T cells, roughly 84,000 unique TCRs, and clonality approximately 0.08.

With 1 base removed from V and 6 bases from J, the gap between germline ends came to 7 bases. CDR1 is SGHRS, CDR2 YFSETQ, per germline. The CDR3 spans 12 residues. This clone was found a few times. Clones were sequenced by immunoSEQ multiplex PCR, and TCRdb holds only the in-frame ones, with some missing. This sample has roughly 25,000 clones; more than 70% occur once, and the top ten carry roughly a tenth. Sequences were derived from PBMCs, sampled around atezolizumab (anti-PD-L1) treatment. J is TRBJ1-2 and V is TRBV5-1; tentative D call: TRBD1 (5 bases). This sequence originates from an older man with urothelial cancer. In DNA form, the CDR3 reads TGCGCCAGCAGCTTGCAGGGAAATGGCTACACCTTC. Amino acid sequence: CASSLQGNGYTF.